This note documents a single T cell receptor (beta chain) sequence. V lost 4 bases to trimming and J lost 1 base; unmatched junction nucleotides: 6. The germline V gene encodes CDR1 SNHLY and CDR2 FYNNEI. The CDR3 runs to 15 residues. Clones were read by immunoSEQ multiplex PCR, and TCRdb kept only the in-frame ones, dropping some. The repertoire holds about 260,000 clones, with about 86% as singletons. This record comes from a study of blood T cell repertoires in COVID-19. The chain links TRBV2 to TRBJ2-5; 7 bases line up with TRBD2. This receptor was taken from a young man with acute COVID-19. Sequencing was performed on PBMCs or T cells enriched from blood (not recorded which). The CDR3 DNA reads TGTGCCAGCAGTGCGGAGCGGGGCCCCCAAGAGACCCAGTACTTC. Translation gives CASSAERGPQETQYF.